This T cell receptor (beta chain) was retrieved from a study of vaccination and CD4 T cells after COVID-19. Treatment of the sample: roughly ten-day PBMC culture with coronavirus spike peptide pools or control peptides (ViraFEST assay). CD4+ T-cell collection from the unexposed donor predated the COVID-19 pandemic (2011-2018). ViraFEST stimulated the growth of antigen-specific T cells using peptide pools and subsequently profiled their TCRs by sequencing. IL-2 (10 IU/ml) and peptide pools (10 ug/ml) were added to cultures of under 2.5 million PBMCs per well. As cell numbers allowed, unexposed-donor CD4+ T cells faced SARS-CoV-2 S/N and four cold-coronavirus spikes. Germline loops: CDR1 SGHTA, CDR2 FQGNSA. V gave up 1 base and J gave up 3 bases, with 9 bases separating them. The CDR3 has 14 amino acids. As regards this clonotype: Antigen specificity is unknown.

Sequencing of cultured CD4+ T cell DNA used the Oncomine TCR Beta short-read assay. Genomic DNA from cultured CD4+ T cells was extracted. TCRdb reprocessed the PCR reads via MiXCR and lists one record per CDR3 protein. There are over 8,500 distinct CDR3 sequences in the sample; roughly 31% occur only once, and 20% to 30% lies in the top ten. The gene calls are TRBV7-2 and TRBJ1-1; TRBD1 is a possible D gene (5 bases). The sequenced material came from CD4+ T cells from blood, cultured in vitro. The receptor's source is a human donor in good health. The CDR3 protein is CASSLDRIYTEAFF. CDR3 DNA: TGTGCCAGCAGCTTAGACAGGATTTACACTGAAGCTTTCTTT.